This T cell receptor beta chain was documented in a study of T cells in Graves' hyperthyroidism and ophthalmopathy. Broader study findings: Most thyroid clonotypes with frequency above 0.001 were detected in blood.

Trimming cost V 4 bases and J 2 bases, with 15 bases left between them. Germline CDR1 SGHRS, CDR2 YFSETQ. CDR3 length equals 15 residues. Using RNA transcripts as the source, TCR beta CDR3 regions were amplified. TCR CDR3 underwent first-round RT-PCR with the HTBI primer set. TCRdb processed the multiplex PCR reads anew with MiXCR; each CDR3 protein has one entry. Of 620,000 or so distinct CDR3 sequences listed, roughly 15% are singletons. There are many counts of this clonotype. Its antigen is still unknown. The gene calls are TRBV5-1 and TRBJ1-1; TRBD1 is a possible D gene (6 bases). Input material: blood. The source of this sequence is a woman in her forties or fifties with Graves' ophthalmopathy. The CDR3 nucleotides are TGCGCCAGCAGCGTAACAGGGTCGCTCAACACTGAAGCTTTCTTT. Its protein is CASSVTGSLNTEAFF.